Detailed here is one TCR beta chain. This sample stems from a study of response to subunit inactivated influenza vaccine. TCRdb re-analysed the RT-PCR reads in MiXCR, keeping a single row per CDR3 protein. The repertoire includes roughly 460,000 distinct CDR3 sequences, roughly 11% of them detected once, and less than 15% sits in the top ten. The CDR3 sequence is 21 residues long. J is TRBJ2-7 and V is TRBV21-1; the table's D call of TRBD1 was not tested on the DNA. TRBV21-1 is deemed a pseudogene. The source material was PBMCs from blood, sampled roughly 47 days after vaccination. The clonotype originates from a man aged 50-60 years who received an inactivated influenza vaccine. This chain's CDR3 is CASSKVIEAGLFDQHSYEQYF. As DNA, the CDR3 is TGTGCCAGCAGCAAAGTAATAGAAGCAGGGTTATTTGACCAGCACTCCTACGAGCAGTACTTC.